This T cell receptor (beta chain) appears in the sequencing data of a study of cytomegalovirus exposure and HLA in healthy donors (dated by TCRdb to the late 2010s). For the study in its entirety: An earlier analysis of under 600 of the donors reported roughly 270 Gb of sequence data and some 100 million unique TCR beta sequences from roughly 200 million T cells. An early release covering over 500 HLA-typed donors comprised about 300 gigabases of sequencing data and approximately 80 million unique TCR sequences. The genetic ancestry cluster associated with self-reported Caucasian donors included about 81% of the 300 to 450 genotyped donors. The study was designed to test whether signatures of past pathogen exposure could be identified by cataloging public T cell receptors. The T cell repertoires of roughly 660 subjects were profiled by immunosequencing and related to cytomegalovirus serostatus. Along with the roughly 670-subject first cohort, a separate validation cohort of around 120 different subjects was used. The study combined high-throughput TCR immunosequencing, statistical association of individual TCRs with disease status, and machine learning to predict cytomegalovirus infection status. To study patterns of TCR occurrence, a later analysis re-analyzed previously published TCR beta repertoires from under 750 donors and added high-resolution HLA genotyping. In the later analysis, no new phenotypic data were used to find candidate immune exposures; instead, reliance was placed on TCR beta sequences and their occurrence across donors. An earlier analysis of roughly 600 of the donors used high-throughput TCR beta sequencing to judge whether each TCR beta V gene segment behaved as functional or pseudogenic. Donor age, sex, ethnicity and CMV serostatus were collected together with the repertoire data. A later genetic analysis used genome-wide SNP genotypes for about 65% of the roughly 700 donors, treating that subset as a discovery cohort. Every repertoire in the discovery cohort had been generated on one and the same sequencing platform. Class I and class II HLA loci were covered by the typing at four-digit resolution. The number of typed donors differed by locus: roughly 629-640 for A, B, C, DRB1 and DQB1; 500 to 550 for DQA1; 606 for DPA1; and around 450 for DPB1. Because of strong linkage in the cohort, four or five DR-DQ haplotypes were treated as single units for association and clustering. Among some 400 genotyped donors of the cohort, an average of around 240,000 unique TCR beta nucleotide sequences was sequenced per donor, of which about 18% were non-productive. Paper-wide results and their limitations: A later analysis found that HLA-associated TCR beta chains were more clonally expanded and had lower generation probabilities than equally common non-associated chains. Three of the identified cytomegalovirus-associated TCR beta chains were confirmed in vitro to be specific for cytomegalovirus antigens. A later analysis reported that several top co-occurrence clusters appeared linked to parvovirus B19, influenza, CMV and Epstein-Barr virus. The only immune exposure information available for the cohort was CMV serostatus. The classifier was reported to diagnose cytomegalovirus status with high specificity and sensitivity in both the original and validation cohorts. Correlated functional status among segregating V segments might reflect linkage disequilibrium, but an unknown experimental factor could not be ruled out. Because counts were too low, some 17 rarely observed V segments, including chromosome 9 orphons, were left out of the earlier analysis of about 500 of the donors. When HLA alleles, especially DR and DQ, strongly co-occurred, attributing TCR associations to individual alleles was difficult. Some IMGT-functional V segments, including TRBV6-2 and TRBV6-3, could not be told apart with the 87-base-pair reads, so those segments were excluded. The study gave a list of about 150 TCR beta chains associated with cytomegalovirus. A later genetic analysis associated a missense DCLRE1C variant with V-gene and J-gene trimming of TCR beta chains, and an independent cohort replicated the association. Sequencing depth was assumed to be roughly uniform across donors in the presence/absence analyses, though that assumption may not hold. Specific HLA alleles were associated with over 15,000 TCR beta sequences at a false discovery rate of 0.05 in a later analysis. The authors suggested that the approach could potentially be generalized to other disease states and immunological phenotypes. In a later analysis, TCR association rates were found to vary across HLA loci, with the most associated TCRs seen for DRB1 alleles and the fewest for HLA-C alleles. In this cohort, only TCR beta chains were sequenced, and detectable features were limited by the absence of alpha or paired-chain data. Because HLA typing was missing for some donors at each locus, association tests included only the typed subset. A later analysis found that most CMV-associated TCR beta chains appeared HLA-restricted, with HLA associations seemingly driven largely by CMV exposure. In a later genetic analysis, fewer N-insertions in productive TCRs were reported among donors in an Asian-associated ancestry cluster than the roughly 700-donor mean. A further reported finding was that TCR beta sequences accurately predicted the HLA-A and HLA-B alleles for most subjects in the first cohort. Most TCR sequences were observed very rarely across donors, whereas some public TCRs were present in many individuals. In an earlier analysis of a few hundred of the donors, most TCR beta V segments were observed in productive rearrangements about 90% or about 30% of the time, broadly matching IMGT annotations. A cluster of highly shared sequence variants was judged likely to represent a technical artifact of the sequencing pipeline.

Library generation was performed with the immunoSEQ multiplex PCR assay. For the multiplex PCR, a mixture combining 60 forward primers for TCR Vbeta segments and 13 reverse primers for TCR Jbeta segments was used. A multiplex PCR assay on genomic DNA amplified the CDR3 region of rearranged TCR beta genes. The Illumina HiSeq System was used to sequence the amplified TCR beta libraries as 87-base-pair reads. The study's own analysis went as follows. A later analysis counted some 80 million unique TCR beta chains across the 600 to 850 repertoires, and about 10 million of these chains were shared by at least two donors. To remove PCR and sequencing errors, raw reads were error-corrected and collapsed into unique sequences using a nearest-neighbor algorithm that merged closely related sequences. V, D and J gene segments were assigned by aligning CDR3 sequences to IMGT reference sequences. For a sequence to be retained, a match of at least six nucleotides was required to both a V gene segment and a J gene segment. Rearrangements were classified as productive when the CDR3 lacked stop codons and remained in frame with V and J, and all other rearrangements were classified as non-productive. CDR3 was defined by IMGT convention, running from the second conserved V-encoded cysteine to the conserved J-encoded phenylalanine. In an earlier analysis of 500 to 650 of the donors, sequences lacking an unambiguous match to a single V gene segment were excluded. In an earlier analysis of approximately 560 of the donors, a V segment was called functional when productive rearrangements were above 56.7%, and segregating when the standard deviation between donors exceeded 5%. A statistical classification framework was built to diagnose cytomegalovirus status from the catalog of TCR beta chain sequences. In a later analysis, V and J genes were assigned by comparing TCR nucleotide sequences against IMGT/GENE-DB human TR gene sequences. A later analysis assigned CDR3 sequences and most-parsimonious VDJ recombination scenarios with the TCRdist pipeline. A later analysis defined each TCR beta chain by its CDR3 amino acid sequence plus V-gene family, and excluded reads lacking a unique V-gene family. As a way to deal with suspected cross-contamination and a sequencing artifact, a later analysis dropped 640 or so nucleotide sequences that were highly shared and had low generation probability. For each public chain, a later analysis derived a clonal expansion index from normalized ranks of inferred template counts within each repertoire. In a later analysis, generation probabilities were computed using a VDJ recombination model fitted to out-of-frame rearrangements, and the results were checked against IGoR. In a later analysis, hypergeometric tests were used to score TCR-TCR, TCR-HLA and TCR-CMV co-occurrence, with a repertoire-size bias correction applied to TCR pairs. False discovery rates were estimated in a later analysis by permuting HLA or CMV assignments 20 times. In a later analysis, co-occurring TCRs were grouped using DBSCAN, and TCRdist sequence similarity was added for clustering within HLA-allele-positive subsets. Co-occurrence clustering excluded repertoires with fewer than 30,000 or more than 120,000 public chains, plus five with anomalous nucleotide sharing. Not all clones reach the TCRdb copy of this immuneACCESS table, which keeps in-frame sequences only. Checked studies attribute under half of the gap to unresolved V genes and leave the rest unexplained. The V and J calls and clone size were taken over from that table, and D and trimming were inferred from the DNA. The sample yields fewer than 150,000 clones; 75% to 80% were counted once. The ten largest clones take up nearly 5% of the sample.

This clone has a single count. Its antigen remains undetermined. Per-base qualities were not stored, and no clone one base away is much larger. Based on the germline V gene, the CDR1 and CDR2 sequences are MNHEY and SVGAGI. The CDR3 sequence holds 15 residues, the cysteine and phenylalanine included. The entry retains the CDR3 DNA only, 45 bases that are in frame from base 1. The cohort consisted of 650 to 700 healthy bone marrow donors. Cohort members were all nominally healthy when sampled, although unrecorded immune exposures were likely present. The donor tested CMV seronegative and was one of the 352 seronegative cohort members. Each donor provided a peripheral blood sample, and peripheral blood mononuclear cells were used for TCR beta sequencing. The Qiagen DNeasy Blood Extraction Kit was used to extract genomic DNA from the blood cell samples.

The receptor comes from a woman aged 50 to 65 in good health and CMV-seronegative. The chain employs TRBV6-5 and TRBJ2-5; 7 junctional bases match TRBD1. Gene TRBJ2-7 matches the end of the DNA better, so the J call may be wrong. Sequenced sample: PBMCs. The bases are TGTGCCAGCAGTTACGGACAAATGACAGGGTTCGAGCAGTACTTC. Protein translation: CASSYGQMTGFEQYF.